The 30 T cell receptor beta chains presented below share a single source sample, sequenced in a study of blood T cell repertoires in COVID-19. TCRdb's copy holds only in-frame clones and misses some; the assay was immunoSEQ multiplex PCR. The table shows fewer than 400,000 clones, with around 80% occurring only once. Source material: peripheral blood. These receptors were taken from a man aged 30-40 years with active or convalescent COVID-19.

The CDR3 DNA is TGTGCCAGCAGCTTTTACGGGACAGATACGCAGTATTTT. Amino acids: CASSFYGTDTQYF. V and J are TRBV11-1 and TRBJ2-3; D not resolved. Germline V lookup: CDR1 SGHAT, CDR2 FQDESV (reference sequence). With 3 bases removed from V and 3 bases from J, the gap between germline ends came to 7 bases. CDR3 length: 13 residues.

The rearrangement joins TRBV7-9 to TRBJ2-5; no clear D gene. The CDR3 totals 14 residues. Germline lookup yields CDR1 SEHNR and CDR2 FQNEAQ (reference sequence). V was clipped by 7 bases and J by 1 base, with 13 bases between them. CDR3 residues: CASTLASIQETQYF. DNA of the CDR3: TGTGCCAGCACCCTGGCATCGATCCAAGAGACCCAGTACTTC.

A remark on this clone: One junction end disagrees with the germline gene, perhaps due to a read error. The rearrangement uses TRBV6-1 and TRBJ2-7; 9 bases line up with TRBD1. This CDR3 spans 14 amino acids. The V gene's germline CDR1 is MNHNS and CDR2 SASEGT. The CDR3 spells CASSPPRQGELPHF. DNA of the CDR3: TGTGCCAGCAGTCCCCCCCGACAGGGGGAGTTGCCCCACTTC.

J is TRBJ2-7 and V is TRBV10-3; 13 bases align to TRBD2. Unmatched junction bases numbered 11, after V lost 2 bases and J lost 7 bases. Germline CDR1 and CDR2: ENHRY and SYGVKD. This CDR3 is built from 17 residues. The CDR3 loop reads CAISEPIGLAGDFEQYF. For the CDR3, the DNA is TGTGCCATCAGTGAGCCAATCGGACTAGCGGGAGATTTTGAGCAGTACTTC.

J is TRBJ2-7 and V is TRBV3-1 (or the pseudogene TRBV3-2); 9 bases agree with TRBD2. The CDR3 is made up of 15 amino acids. V lost 1 base and J lost 4; bases outside the gene matches: 5. CDR1 is LGHDT and CDR2 is YNNKEL in the germline V gene (reference sequence). CDR3: CASSQVATSGYEQYF. DNA for the CDR3: TGTGCCAGCAGCCAAGTGGCGACTAGCGGTTACGAGCAGTACTTC.

CDR3 amino acids: CASSLVSGSYNEQFF. The CDR3 nucleotides read TGTGCCAGCAGCTTAGTTAGCGGCTCCTACAATGAGCAGTTCTTC. The chain recombines TRBV7-2 with TRBJ2-1, with TRBD2 as a possible D gene (6 bases). Germline V gene lookup returns CDR1 SGHTA and CDR2 FQGNSA. CDR3 size: 15 residues. V lost 1 base and J lost 0, with 7 bases in between.

CDR3 amino acids: CASSLDMRQAGFSTDTQYF. CDR3 nucleotides: TGTGCCAGCAGCTTGGACATGAGACAGGCGGGTTTTAGCACAGATACGCAGTATTTT. V is TRBV5-4 and J is TRBJ2-3, with D possibly TRBD1 on 6 matching bases. V lost 0 bases and J lost 0, with 20 bases in between. From germline, CDR1 is SGHNT and CDR2 YYREEE (reference sequence). The CDR3 is 19 amino acids.

V usage is TRBV6-2 or TRBV6-3 and J usage is TRBJ2-1; D uncertain. V was shortened by 0 bases and J by 5 bases, with 8 bases between the two germline ends. Germline CDR1 and CDR2: MNHEY and SVGEGT. The CDR3 runs 14 residues. CDR3 region: CASSYSTGDNEQFF. CDR3 DNA: TGTGCCAGCAGTTACTCGACTGGAGACAATGAGCAGTTCTTC.

J is TRBJ1-2 and V is TRBV30, with D possibly TRBD1 on 6 matching bases. The CDR3 is 12 amino acids. Germline V lookup: CDR1 GTSNPN, CDR2 SVGIG (reference sequence). V was shortened by 2 bases and J by 7 bases, with 11 bases between the two germline ends. The CDR3 spells CAWSMQTGGYTF. The CDR3 DNA reads TGTGCCTGGAGTATGCAGACAGGTGGCTACACCTTC.

This clone appeared once. The chain carries TRBV5-1 and TRBJ2-1, with 9 bases matching TRBD1. V gave up 0 bases and J gave up 6 bases; unmatched junction bases: 4. CDR1 is SGHRS and CDR2 is YFSETQ in the germline V gene. CDR3 size: 15 residues. The CDR3 sequence: CASSLVGQGGNEQFF. The CDR3 coding sequence is TGCGCCAGCAGCTTGGTGGGACAGGGTGGCAATGAGCAGTTCTTC.

The V and J genes are TRBV9 and TRBJ1-1; D remains ambiguous. Germline V lookup: CDR1 SGDLS, CDR2 YYNGEE. The CDR3 extends over 13 amino acids. V lost 1 base and J 8 bases, leaving 12 bases between the germline ends. In DNA form, the CDR3 reads TGTGCCAGCAGCGTACGACCCGGCGGGGAAGCTTTCTTT. Amino acids: CASSVRPGGEAFF.

This chain uses TRBV5-4 with TRBJ2-3, with TRBD2 matching over 16 bases. This CDR3 contains 19 residues. Trimming took 4 bases from V and 1 from J; bases not matched to a gene: 9. Germline assignment: CDR1 SGHNT and CDR2 YYREEE (reference sequence). The CDR3 is CASSAAGLAGGLGTDTQYF. The DNA for the CDR3 is TGTGCCAGCAGCGCTGCGGGACTAGCGGGAGGGCTGGGCACAGATACGCAGTATTTT.

This sequence joins TRBV2 and TRBJ2-7; unclear D gene. V lost 5 bases and J lost 4, with 3 bases in between. The CDR3 covers 10 residues. Germline assignment: CDR1 SNHLY and CDR2 FYNNEI. The CDR3 nucleotides read TGTGCCAGCAGTTCGTACGAGCAGTACTTC. Translated, it gives CASSSYEQYF.

This clone was observed once. V and J are TRBV27 and TRBJ2-1, with TRBD2 identical over 9 bases. Per the germline V gene, CDR1 is MNHEY and CDR2 is SMNVEV (reference sequence). The length of the CDR3 is 16 residues. Trimming cost V 6 bases and J 8 bases; bases outside gene matches: 14. The CDR3 protein is CASRHLAGGPWDEQFF. CDR3 coding DNA: TGTGCCAGCAGACATCTCGCGGGGGGGCCTTGGGATGAGCAGTTCTTC.

The chain links TRBV7-2 to TRBJ2-7, with D possibly being TRBD1 (5 bases). CDR3 length: 11 residues. Trimming removed 5 bases from V and 7 bases from J, with 9 bases in between. The germline CDR1 and CDR2 sequences are SGHTA and FQGNSA. The CDR3 spells CASSTGLEQYF. In nucleotides, the CDR3 is TGTGCCAGCAGCACAGGCCTGGAGCAGTACTTC.

The rearrangement joins TRBV12-5 to TRBJ2-3; D is possibly TRBD1 (5 bases). Germline CDR1 is LGHNT and CDR2 is FRNRAP. This CDR3 region has 14 residues. Trimming stripped 5 bases from V and 5 bases from J, with 14 bases between. CDR3 region: CASGPDTGEDTQYF. The CDR3 DNA sequence: TGTGCTAGTGGTCCGGACACCGGCGAAGATACGCAGTATTTT.

The chain employs TRBV7-6 and TRBJ2-5, with D maybe TRBD1 (6 bases). The germline V gene encodes CDR1 SGHVS and CDR2 FNYEAQ. V was shortened by 2 bases and J by 1 base, with 14 bases between the two germline ends. This CDR3 contains 16 residues. CDR3 sequence reads: CASSLPILGGQETQYF. CDR3 nucleotide sequence: TGTGCCAGCAGCTTACCGATTCTAGGGGGCCAAGAGACCCAGTACTTC.

This chain joins TRBV4-3 and TRBJ2-7; unclear D gene. The CDR3 consists of 13 residues. Trimming took 4 bases from V and 4 from J, leaving 11 bases between them. CDR1 and CDR2 (germline): LGHNA, YSLEER. The CDR3 DNA reads TGCGCCAGCAGCCCCCAGCCCGGGTACGAGCAGTACTTC. Translating gives CASSPQPGYEQYF.

The chain links TRBV24-1 to TRBJ2-1; the match to TRBD2 covers 8 bases. This CDR3 spans 19 amino acids. Per germline, CDR1 KGHDR and CDR2 SFDVKD. With V trimmed by 0 bases and J by 0 bases, 9 bases remained unmatched. The CDR3 nucleotides read TGTGCCACCAGTGATTTGCCCGGACTAGCACCGAGCTCCTACAATGAGCAGTTCTTC. Encoded protein: CATSDLPGLAPSSYNEQFF.

The chain uses TRBV12-5 and TRBJ1-4; possibly TRBD1 for D (6 bases). V lost 1 base and J lost 8, with 17 bases in between. The CDR3 length is 16 residues. In germline, CDR1 is LGHNT, CDR2 FRNRAP. CDR3 loop: CASGLGNGGAMEKLFF. The CDR3 DNA reads as TGTGCTAGTGGTTTGGGAAATGGGGGGGCCATGGAAAAACTGTTTTTT.

V and J are TRBV18 and TRBJ2-3; D remains unclear. The V and J ends lost 3 bases and 6 bases respectively, with 7 bases between them. This CDR3 has 12 residues. Germline V gene data show CDR1 as KGHSH and CDR2 as LQKENI. CDR3 loop: CASSPFGDTQYF. The CDR3 region has the DNA TGTGCCAGCTCACCTTTCGGGGATACGCAGTATTTT.

The rearrangement links TRBV7-2 to TRBJ2-7; 13 bases match TRBD2. This CDR3 spans 18 amino acids. V trimming: 6 bases; J trimming: 5 bases; junction bases outside the gene matches: 16. CDR1 SGHTA and CDR2 FQGNSA come from the germline V gene. The CDR3 region is CASRLTSGRPQGRNEQYF. CDR3 sequence (DNA): TGTGCCAGCAGGCTGACTAGCGGGAGGCCACAGGGGAGGAACGAGCAGTACTTC.

The chain employs TRBV9 and TRBJ1-6, with 9 nucleotides matching TRBD1. Germline lookup yields CDR1 SGDLS and CDR2 YYNGEE. After removal of 3 bases from V and 1 base from J, the junction contained 2 bases not matched to a gene. The CDR3 contains 16 residues. The CDR3 nucleotides read TGTGCCAGCAGCGGCGGGACAGGGTCCTATAATTCACCCCTCCACTTT. Translation: CASSGGTGSYNSPLHF.

This sequence joins TRBV19 and TRBJ2-1; 9 bases line up with TRBD2. Losses at the gene ends were 6 bases for V and 4 bases for J; bases not matched to a gene: 7. Germline values: CDR1 LNHDA, CDR2 SQIVND (reference sequence). This CDR3 has 15 residues. The CDR3 region has the DNA TGTGCCAGTAGCCCCCGGACTAGCGCATACAATGAGCAGTTCTTC. It yields the protein CASSPRTSAYNEQFF.

The CDR3 loop reads CASSPQGLSYEQYF. As DNA, the CDR3 is TGTGCCAGCAGTCCTCAGGGACTTTCCTACGAGCAGTACTTC. V is TRBV6-6 and J is TRBJ2-7; possible D gene TRBD2, 6 bases. The length of the CDR3 is 14 residues. Germline loops: CDR1 MNHNY, CDR2 SVGAGI (reference sequence). V shed 5 bases and J shed 1 base, with 12 bases lying between them.

The DNA of the CDR3 is TGTGCCAGCTCACCCGGAGGCGGGAGTTACGAGCAGTACTTC. Protein: CASSPGGGSYEQYF. The V gene is TRBV18, the J gene TRBJ2-7, with 7 bases identical to TRBD2. Per germline, CDR1 KGHSH and CDR2 LQKENI. J lost 4 bases, V lost 3 bases, and 6 bases had no gene match. CDR3 length: 14 amino acids.

Written as DNA, the CDR3 is TGTGCCTGGAGACAGACCTTCTCAGACAATTTGCAACCCCTCCACTTT. As protein: CAWRQTFSDNLQPLHF. The V call is TRBV30, the J call TRBJ1-6; D unclear. CDR1 is GTSNPN and CDR2 is SVGIG in the germline V gene (reference sequence). CDR3 length equals 16 residues. V dropped 3 bases and J dropped 12 bases, with 24 bases sitting between them.

J is TRBJ1-6 and V is TRBV5-4; D perhaps matches TRBD1 (5 bases). Trimming took off 5 bases at V and 7 bases at J, with 13 bases between the two ends. The CDR3 runs to 14 residues. Germline V gives CDR1 SGHNT, CDR2 YYREEE (reference sequence). The CDR3 sequence is CASRVGGLNSPLHF. DNA for the CDR3: TGTGCCAGCAGGGTGGGGGGTCTAAATTCACCCCTCCACTTT.

The chain combines TRBV4-2 with TRBJ1-5; the D gene is possibly TRBD1 (5 bases). V lost 0 bases, J lost 7 bases, and 13 bases lay in between. Germline assignment: CDR1 LGHNA and CDR2 YNFKEQ. This CDR3 comprises 15 residues. The CDR3 spells CASSQDLAQGQPQHF. The CDR3 nucleotides are TGTGCCAGCAGCCAAGATTTGGCTCAGGGCCAGCCCCAGCATTTT.

J is TRBJ2-3 and V is TRBV2, with D possibly being TRBD2 (6 bases). Trimming removed 7 bases from V and 7 bases from J, with 18 bases in between. From germline, CDR1 is SNHLY and CDR2 FYNNEI. The CDR3 length is 14 residues. DNA for the CDR3: TGTGCCAGCACTGAGGAGGGGTGGCGTAATACGCAGTATTTT. It yields the protein CASTEEGWRNTQYF.